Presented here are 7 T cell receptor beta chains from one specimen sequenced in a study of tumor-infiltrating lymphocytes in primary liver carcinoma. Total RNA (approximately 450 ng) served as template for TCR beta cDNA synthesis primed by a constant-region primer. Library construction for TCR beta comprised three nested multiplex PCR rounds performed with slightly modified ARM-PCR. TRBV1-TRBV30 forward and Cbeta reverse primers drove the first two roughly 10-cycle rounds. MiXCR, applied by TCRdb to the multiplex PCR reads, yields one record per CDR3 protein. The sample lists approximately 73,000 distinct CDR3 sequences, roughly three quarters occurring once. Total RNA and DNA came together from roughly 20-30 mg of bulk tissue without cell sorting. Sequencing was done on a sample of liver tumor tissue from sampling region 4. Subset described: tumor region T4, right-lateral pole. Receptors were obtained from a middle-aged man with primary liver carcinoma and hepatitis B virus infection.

The CDR3 sequence is CASILVDLQGHEQFF. In nucleotides, the CDR3 is TGTGCCAGCATACTAGTGGACCTCCAGGGACATGAGCAGTTCTTC. The rearrangement joins TRBV11-2 to TRBJ2-1, with D perhaps assigned TRBD1 or TRBD2 (5 bases each). Germline V gene sequence: CDR1 SGHAT, CDR2 FQNNGV. The CDR3 runs 15 residues. V lost 7 bases to trimming and J lost 8 bases, with 21 bases between them.

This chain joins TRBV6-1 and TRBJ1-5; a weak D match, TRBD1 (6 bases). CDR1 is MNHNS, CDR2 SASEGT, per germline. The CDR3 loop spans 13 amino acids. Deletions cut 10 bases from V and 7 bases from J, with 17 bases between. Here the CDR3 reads CANNQQGGQPQHF. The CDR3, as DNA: TGTGCCAACAACCAACAGGGAGGGCAGCCCCAGCATTTT.

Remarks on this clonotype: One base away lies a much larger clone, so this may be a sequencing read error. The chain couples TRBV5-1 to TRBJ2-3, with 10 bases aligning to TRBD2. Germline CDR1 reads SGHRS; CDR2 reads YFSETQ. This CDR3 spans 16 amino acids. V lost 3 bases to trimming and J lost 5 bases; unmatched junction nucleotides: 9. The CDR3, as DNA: TGCGCCAGCAGCTCCCGACTAGCGGGCATCATAGATACGCAGTATTTT. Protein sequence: CASSSRLAGIIDTQYF.

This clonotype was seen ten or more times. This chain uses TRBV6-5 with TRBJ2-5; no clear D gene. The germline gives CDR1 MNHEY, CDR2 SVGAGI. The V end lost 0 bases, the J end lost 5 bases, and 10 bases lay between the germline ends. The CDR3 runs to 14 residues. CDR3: CASSYSIGLETQYF. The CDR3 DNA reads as TGTGCCAGCAGTTACTCGATAGGATTGGAGACCCAGTACTTC.

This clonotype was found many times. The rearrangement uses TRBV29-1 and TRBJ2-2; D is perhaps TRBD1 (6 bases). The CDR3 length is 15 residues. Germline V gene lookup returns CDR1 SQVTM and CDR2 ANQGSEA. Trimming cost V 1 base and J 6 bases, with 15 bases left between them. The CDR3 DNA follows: TGCAGCGTTGAAGTAAGGGGGAGAAGGGCCGGGGAGCTGTTTTTT. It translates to CSVEVRGRRAGELFF.

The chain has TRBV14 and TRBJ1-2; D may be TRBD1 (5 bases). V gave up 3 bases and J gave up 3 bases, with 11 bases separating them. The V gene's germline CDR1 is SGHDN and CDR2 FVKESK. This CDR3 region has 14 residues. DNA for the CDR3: TGTGCCAGCAGCCATGCCGGGGGTGACTATGGCTACACCTTC. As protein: CASSHAGGDYGYTF.

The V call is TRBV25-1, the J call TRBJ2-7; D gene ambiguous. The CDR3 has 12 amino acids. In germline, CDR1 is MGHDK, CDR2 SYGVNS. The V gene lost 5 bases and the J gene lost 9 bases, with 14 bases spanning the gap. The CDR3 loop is CASSKLSRAQYF. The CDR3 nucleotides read TGTGCCAGCAGTAAGCTTTCGCGAGCGCAGTACTTC.